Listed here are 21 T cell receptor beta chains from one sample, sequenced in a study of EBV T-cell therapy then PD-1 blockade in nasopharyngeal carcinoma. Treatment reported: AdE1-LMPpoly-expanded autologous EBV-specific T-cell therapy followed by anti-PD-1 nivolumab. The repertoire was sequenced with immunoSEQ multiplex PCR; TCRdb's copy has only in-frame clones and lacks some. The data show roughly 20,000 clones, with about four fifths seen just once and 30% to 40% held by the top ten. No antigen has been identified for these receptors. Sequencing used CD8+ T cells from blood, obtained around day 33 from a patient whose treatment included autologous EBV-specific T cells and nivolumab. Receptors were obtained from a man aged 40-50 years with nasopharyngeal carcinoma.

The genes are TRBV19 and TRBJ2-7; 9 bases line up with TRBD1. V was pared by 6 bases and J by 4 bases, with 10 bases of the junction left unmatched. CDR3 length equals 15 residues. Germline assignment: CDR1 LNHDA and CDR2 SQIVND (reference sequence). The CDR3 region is CASSASGTGTYEQYF. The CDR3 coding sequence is TGTGCCAGTAGCGCATCCGGGACAGGGACTTACGAGCAGTACTTC.

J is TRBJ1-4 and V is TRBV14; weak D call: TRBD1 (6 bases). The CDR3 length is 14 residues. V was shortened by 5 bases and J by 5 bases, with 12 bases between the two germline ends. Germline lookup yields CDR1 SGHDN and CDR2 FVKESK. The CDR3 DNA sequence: TGTGCCAGCAGCTACAGGGCATGGAATGAAAAACTGTTTTTT. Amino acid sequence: CASSYRAWNEKLFF. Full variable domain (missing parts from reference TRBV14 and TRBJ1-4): EAGVTQFPSHSVIEKGQTVTLRCDPISGHDNLYWYRRVMGKEIKFLLHFVKESKQDESGMPNNRFLAERTGGTYSTLKVQPAELEDSGVYFCASSYRAWNEKLFFGSGTQLSVL.

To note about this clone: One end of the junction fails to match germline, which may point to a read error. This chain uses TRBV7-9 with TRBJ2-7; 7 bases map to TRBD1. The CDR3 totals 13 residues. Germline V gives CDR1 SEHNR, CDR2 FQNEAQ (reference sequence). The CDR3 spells CASSPRRDSWQVF. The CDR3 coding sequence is TGTGCCAGCAGCCCCCGAAGGGACAGTTGGCAGGTCTTC.

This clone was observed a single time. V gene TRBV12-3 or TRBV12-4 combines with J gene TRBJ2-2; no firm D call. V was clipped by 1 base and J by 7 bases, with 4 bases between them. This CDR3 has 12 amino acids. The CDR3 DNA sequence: TGTGCCAGCAGTTTAGTCTTCGGGGAGCTGTTTTTT. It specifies CASSLVFGELFF.

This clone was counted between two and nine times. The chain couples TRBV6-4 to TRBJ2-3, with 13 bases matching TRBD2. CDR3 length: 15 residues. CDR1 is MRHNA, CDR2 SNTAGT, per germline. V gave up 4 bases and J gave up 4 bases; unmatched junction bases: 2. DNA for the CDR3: TGTGCCAGCAGTGGGACTAGCGGGGGCGCAGATACGCAGTATTTT. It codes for CASSGTSGGADTQYF.

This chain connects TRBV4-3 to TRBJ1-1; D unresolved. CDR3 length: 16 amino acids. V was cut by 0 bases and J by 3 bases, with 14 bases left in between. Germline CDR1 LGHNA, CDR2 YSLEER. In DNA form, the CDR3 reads TGCGCCAGCAGCCAAGATTCTGAGGGCAAGGACACTGAAGCTTTCTTT. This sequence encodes CASSQDSEGKDTEAFF.

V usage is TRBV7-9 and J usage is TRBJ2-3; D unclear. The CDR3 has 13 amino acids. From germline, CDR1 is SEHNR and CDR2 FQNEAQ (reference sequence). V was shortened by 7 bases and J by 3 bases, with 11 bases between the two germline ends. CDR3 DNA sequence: TGTGCCAGCACCCTTCCCCCGACAGATACGCAGTATTTT. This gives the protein CASTLPPTDTQYF. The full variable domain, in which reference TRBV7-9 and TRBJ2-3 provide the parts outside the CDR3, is DTGVSQNPRHKITKRGQNVTFRCDPISEHNRLYWYRQTLGQGPEFLTYFQNEAQLEKSRLLSDRFSAERPKGSFSTLEIQRTEQGDSAMYLCASTLPPTDTQYFGPGTRLTVL.

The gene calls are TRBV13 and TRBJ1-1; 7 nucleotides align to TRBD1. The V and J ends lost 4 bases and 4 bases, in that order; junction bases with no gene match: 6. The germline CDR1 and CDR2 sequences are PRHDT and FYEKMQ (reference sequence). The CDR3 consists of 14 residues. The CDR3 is CASSSRDSTTEAFF. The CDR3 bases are TGTGCCAGCAGCTCCCGGGACAGCACCACTGAAGCTTTCTTT.

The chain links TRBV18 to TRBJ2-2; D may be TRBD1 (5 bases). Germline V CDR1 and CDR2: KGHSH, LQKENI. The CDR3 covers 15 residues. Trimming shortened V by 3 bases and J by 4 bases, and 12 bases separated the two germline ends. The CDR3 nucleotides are TGTGCCAGCTCACCTCAACAGGACGGCACCGGGGAGCTGTTTTTT. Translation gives CASSPQQDGTGELFF.

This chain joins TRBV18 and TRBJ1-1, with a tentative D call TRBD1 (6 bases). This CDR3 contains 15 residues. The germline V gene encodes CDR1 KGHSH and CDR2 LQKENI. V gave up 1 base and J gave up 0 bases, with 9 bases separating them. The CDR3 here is CASSPLPGVNTEAFF. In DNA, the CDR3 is TGTGCCAGCTCACCACTACCAGGGGTGAACACTGAAGCTTTCTTT.

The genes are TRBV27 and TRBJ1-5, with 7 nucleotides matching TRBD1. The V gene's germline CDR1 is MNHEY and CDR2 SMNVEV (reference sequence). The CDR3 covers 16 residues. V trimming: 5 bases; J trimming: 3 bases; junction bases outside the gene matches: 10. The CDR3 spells CASSTYPGTDNQPQHF. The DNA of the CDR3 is TGTGCCAGCAGTACATATCCCGGGACAGACAATCAGCCCCAGCATTTT.

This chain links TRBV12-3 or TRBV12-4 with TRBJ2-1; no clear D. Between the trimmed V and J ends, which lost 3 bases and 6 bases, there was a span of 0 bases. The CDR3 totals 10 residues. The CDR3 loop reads CASSFNEQFF. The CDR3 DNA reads TGTGCCAGCAGTTTCAATGAGCAGTTCTTC.

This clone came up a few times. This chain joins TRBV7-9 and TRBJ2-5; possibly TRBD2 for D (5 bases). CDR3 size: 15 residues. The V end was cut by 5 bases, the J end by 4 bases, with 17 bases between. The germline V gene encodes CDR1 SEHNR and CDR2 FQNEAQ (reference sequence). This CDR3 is CASSPRTLRRETQYF. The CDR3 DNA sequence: TGTGCCAGCAGCCCAAGGACTCTAAGGAGAGAGACCCAGTACTTC.

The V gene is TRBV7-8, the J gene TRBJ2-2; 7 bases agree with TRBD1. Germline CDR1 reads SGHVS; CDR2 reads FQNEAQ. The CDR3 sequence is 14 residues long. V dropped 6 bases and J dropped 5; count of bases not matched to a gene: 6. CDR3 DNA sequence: TGTGCCAGCAGTTTAACAGGGGTGACCGGGGAGCTGTTTTTT. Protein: CASSLTGVTGELFF.

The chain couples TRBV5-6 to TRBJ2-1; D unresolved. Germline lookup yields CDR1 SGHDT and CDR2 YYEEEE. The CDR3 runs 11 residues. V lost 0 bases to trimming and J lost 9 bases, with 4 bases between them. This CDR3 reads CASSLVLEQFF. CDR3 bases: TGTGCCAGCAGCTTGGTGCTTGAGCAGTTCTTC.

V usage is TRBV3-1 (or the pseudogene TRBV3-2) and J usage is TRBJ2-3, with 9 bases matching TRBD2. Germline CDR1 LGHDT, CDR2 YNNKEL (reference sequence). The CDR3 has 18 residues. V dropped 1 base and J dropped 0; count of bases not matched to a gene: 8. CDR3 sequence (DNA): TGTGCCAGCAGCCAAGGGGCTCTGCGGGGGGGTAGCACAGATACGCAGTATTTT. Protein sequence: CASSQGALRGGSTDTQYF.

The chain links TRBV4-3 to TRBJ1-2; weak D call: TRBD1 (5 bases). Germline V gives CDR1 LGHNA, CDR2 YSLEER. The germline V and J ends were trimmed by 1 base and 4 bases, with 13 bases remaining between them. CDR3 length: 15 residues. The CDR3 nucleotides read TGCGCCAGCAGCCAAGCCACAGGTCGGTTCTATGGCTACACCTTC. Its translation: CASSQATGRFYGYTF.

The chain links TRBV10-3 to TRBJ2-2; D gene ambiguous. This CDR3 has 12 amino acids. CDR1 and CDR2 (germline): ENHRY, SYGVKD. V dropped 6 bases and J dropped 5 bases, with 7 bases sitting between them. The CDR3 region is CAIRKFTGELFF. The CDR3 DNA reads TGTGCCATCAGGAAGTTTACCGGGGAGCTGTTTTTT.

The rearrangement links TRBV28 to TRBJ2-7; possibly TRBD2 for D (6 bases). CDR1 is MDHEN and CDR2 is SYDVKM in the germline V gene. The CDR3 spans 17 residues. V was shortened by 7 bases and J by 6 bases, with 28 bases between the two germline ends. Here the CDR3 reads CASNFLRTTPIDGEQYF. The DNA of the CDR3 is TGTGCCAGCAATTTTCTTAGGACTACCCCTATCGACGGCGAGCAGTACTTC.

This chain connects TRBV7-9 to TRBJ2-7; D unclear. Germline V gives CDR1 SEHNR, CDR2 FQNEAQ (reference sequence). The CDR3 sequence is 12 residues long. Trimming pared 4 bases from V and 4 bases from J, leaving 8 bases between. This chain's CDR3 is CASSSASYEQYF. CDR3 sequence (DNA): TGTGCCAGCAGCTCCGCGTCTTACGAGCAGTACTTC.

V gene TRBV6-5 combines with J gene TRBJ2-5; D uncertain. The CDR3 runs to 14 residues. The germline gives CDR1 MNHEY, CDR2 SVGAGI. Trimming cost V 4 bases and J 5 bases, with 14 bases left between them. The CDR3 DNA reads TGTGCCAGCAGTTTTCAGGAAGGAGTGGAGACCCAGTACTTC. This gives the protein CASSFQEGVETQYF.